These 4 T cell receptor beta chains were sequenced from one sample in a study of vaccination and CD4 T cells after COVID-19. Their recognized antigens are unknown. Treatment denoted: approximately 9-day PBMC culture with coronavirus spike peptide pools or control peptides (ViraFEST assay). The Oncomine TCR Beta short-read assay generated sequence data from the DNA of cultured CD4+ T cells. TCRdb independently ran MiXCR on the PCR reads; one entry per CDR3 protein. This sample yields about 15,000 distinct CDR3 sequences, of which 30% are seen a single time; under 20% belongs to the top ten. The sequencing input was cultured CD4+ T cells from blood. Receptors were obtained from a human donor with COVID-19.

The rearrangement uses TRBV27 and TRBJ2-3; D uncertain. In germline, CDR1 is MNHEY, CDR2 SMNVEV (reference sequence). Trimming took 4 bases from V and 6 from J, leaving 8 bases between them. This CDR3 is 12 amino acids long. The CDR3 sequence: CASSSPPDTQYF. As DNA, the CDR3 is TGTGCCAGCAGTTCCCCCCCGGATACGCAGTATTTT.

CDR3 nucleotides: TGTGCCAGCAGTCTGCCGGGACTAGCGGGGAGGGTGGGTGAGCAGTACTTC. It yields the protein CASSLPGLAGRVGEQYF. The chain carries TRBV5-4 and TRBJ2-7; TRBD2 aligns across 13 bases. Unmatched junction bases numbered 15, after V lost 5 bases and J lost 7 bases. The CDR3 contains 17 residues. Per the germline V gene, CDR1 is SGHNT and CDR2 is YYREEE (reference sequence).

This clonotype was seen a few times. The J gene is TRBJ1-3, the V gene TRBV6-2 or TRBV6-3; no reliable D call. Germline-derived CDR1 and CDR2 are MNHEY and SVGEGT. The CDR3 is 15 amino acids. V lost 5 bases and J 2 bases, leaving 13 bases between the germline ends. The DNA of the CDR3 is TGTGCCAGCAGTGTCGCCGGGGTAGCTGGAAACACCATATATTTT. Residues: CASSVAGVAGNTIYF.

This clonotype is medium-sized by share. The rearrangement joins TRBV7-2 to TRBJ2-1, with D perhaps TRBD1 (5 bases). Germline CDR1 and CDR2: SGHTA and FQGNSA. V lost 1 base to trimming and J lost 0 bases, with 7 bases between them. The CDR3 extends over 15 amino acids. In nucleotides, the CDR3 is TGTGCCAGCAGCTTAGTTGACAGCTCCTACAATGAGCAGTTCTTC. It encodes CASSLVDSSYNEQFF.